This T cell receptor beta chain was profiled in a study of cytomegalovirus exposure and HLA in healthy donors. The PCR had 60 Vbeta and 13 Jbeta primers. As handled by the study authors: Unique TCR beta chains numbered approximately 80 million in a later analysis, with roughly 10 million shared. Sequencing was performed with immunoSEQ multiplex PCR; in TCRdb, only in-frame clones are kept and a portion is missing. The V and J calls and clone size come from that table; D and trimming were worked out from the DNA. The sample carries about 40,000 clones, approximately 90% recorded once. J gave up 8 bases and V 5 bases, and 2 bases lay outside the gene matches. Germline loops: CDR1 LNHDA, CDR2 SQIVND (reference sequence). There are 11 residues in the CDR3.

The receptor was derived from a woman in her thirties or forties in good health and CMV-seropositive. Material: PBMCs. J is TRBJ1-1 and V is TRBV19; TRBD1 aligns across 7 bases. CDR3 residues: CASSSTGEAFF. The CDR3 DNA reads TGTGCCAGTAGTTCGACAGGGGAAGCTTTCTTT.